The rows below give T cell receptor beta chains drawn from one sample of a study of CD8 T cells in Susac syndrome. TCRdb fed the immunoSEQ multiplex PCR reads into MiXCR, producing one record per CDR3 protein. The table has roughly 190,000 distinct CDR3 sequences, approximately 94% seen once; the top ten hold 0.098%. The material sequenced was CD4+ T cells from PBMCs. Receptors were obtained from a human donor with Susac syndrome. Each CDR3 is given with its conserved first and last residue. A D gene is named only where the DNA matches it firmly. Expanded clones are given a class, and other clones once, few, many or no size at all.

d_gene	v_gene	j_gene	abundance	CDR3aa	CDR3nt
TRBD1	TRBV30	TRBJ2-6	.	CAWSRDSGTGDVLTF	TGTGCCTGGAGTAGAGATTCCGGGACAGGGGACGTCCTGACTTTC
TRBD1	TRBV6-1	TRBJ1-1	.	CASSADRGTIPFF	TGTGCCAGCAGTGCGGACAGGGGGACTATTCCTTTCTTT
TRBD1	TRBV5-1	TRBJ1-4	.	CASSFGGQGDEKLFF	TGCGCCAGCAGCTTCGGGGGACAGGGTGATGAAAAACTGTTTTTT
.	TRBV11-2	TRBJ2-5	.	CASSLVAALAGAKETQYF	TGTGCCAGCAGCTTAGTAGCCGCCCTTGCTGGGGCGAAAGAGACCCAGTACTTC
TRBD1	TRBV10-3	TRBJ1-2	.	CAITRDRLAYGYTF	TGTGCCATCACTAGGGACAGGCTGGCCTATGGCTACACCTTC
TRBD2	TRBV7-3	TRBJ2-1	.	CASRPSGEFINEQFF	TGTGCCAGCAGGCCAAGCGGGGAGTTTATCAATGAGCAGTTCTTC
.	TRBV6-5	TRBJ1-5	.	CASSRDNRNQPQHF	TGTGCCAGCAGTAGGGACAACCGGAATCAGCCCCAGCATTTT
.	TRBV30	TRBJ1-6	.	CAWKGTGQEALHF	TGTGCCTGGAAAGGGACGGGGCAAGAGGCCCTCCACTTT
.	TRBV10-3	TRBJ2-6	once	CAISPAGSGANVLTF	TGTGCCATCAGCCCCGCAGGCTCGGGGGCCAACGTCCTGACTTTC
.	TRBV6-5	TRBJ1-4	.	CASSYVGSEKLFF	TGTGCCAGCAGTTACGTCGGAAGTGAAAAACTGTTTTTT
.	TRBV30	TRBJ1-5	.	CAWSRSGGNQPQHF	TGTGCCTGGAGTAGATCTGGAGGCAATCAGCCCCAGCATTTT
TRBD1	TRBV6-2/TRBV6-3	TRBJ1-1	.	CASSIRRGDTEAFF	TGTGCCAGCTCGATCCGCAGGGGGGACACTGAAGCTTTCTTT
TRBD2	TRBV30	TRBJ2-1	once	CAWSGLGRGGPVYNEQFF	TGTGCCTGGAGCGGGCTTGGTCGGGGGGGCCCTGTATACAATGAGCAGTTCTTC
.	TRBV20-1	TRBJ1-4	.	CSARGAPGEKLFF	TGCAGTGCTAGGGGGGCGCCAGGGGAAAAACTGTTTTTT
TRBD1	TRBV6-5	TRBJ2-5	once	CASTKPGQGSQYF	TGTGCCAGCACCAAACCGGGACAGGGATCCCAGTACTTC
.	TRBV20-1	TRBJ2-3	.	CSAASADTPGTDTQYF	TGCAGTGCCGCCTCGGCGGACACACCTGGCACAGATACGCAGTATTTT
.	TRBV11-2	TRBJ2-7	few	CASSLDRGPYEQYF	TGTGCCAGCAGCTTAGACAGGGGACCGTACGAGCAGTACTTC
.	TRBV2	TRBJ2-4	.	CASCRDSQNIQYF	TGTGCCAGCTGCCGGGACTCCCAAAACATTCAGTACTTC
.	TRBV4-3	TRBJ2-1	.	CASSQDWSRGNEQFF	TGCGCCAGCAGCCAAGATTGGAGTAGAGGCAATGAGCAGTTCTTC
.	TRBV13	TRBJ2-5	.	CASSSDTGWGISGETQYF	TGTGCCAGCAGCTCGGATACAGGGTGGGGAATCAGTGGTGAGACCCAGTACTTC
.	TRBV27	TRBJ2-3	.	CASSFALYTDTQYF	TGTGCCAGCAGTTTCGCTCTATACACAGATACGCAGTATTTT
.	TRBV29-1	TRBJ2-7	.	CSVEASYEQYF	TGCAGCGTTGAGGCCAGCTACGAGCAGTACTTC
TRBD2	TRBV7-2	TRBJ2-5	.	CASSRLSSGVYVGTQYF	TGTGCCAGCAGCCGATTGAGTAGCGGGGTATATGTCGGGACCCAGTACTTC
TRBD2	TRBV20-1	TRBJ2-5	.	CSARGEGETQYF	TGCAGTGCTAGGGGGGAGGGAGAGACCCAGTACTTC
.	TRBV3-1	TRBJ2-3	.	CASSQSIGTDTQYF	TGTGCCAGCAGCCAATCGATAGGCACAGATACGCAGTATTTT
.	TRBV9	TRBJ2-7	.	CASSVELGATYEQYF	TGTGCCAGCAGCGTAGAGCTGGGGGCAACCTACGAGCAGTACTTC
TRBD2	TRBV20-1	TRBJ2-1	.	CSAPRGSGVYNEQFF	TGCAGTGCTCCCCGAGGCAGCGGGGTCTACAATGAGCAGTTCTTC
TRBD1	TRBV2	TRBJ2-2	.	CASSSGTANTGELFF	TGTGCCAGCAGTTCCGGGACAGCAAACACCGGGGAGCTGTTTTTT
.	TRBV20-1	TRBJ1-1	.	CSAMGTRGTEAFF	TGCAGTGCTATGGGAACCCGCGGCACTGAAGCTTTCTTT
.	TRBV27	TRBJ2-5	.	CASSLSNPGQETQYF	TGTGCCAGCAGTTTATCGAACCCGGGGCAAGAGACCCAGTACTTC
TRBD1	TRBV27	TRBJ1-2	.	CASSLGITGEYGYTF	TGTGCCAGCAGTTTAGGGATTACAGGGGAGTATGGCTACACCTTC
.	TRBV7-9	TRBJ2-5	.	CASSQFSGRRETQYF	TGTGCCAGCAGCCAGTTTTCGGGGCGAAGGGAGACCCAGTACTTC
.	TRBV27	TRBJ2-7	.	CASSLSQGGPPRQYF	TGTGCCAGCAGTTTATCCCAGGGGGGGCCTCCCCGGCAGTACTTC
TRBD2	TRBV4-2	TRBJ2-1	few	CASSRAGGSGNEQFF	TGTGCCAGCAGCCGAGCGGGGGGATCGGGCAATGAGCAGTTCTTC
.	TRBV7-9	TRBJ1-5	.	CASSGTTGNSNQPQHF	TGTGCCAGCAGCGGGACTACCGGGAACAGCAATCAGCCCCAGCATTTT
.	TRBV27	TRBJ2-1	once	CASSLRGVNEQFF	TGTGCCAGCAGTTTAAGAGGGGTCAATGAGCAGTTCTTC
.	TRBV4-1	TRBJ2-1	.	CASTGGGGHRNEQFF	TGCGCCAGCACCGGTGGGGGGGGACACCGAAATGAGCAGTTCTTC